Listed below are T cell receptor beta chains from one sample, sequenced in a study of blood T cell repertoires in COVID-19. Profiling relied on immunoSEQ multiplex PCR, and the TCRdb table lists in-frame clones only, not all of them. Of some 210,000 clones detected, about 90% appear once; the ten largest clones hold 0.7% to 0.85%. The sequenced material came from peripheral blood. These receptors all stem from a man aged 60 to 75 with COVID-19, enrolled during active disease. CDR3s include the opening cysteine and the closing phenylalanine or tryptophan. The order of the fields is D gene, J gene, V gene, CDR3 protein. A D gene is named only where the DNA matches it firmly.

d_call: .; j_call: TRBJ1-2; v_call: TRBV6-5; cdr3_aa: CASSYNGGKISGYTF
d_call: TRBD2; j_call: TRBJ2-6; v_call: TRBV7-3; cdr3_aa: CASSLEGGFGANVLTF
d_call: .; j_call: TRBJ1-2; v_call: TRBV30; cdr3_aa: CAWSPSTAYGYTF
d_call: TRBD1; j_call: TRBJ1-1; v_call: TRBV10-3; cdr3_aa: CAIGTGGLNTEAFF
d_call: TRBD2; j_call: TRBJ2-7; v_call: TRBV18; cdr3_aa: CATGPLAGTYEQYF
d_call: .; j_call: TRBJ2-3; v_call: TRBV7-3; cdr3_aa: CASSLMGQGTDTQYF
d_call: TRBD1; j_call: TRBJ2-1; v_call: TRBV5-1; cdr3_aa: CASSHWDSLNSYNEQFF
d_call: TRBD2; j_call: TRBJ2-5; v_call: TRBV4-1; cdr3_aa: CASSQGTSGRGETQYF
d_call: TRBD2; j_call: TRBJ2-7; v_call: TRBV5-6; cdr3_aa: CASSSGTSPYEQYF
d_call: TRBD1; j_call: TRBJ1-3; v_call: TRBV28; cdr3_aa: CASSYPRGRTGNTIYF
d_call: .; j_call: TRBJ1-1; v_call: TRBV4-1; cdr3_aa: CASSYTADDQGEAFF